A single sample is the source of the 18 T cell receptor beta chains below, sequenced in a study of blood T cell repertoires in COVID-19. Clones were sequenced by immunoSEQ multiplex PCR, and TCRdb holds only the in-frame ones, with some missing. The profile shows about 160,000 clones, approximately 85% of them singletons. The sequenced sample was peripheral blood. All receptors come from a man older than 75 with COVID-19, enrolled during active disease.

The chain links TRBV7-3 to TRBJ1-1; D possibly corresponds to TRBD1 (5 bases). This CDR3 has 13 residues. CDR1 and CDR2 from the germline V gene are SGHTA and FQGTGA. Trimming cost V 5 bases and J 1 base, with 8 bases left between them. CDR3 nucleotide sequence: TGTGCCAGCAGCGCACAGGCGAACACTGAAGCTTTCTTT. It yields the protein CASSAQANTEAFF.

The genes are TRBV6-5 and TRBJ1-5; D is possibly TRBD1 (5 bases). The CDR3 contains 13 residues. V was cut by 7 bases and J by 5 bases, with 12 bases left in between. CDR1 is MNHEY and CDR2 is SVGAGI in the germline V gene. The CDR3: CASTLSRDQPQHF. The CDR3 DNA sequence: TGTGCCAGCACCCTCTCCAGGGATCAGCCCCAGCATTTT.

This clone came up once. The V and J genes are TRBV2 and TRBJ1-1, with 11 bases identical to TRBD1. The CDR3 runs to 16 residues. The V segment lost 6 bases and the J segment 2 bases; nucleotides outside the gene matches: 8. Germline V CDR1 and CDR2: SNHLY, FYNNEI. CDR3 in amino acids: CASSADRGRRNTEAFF. For the CDR3, the DNA is TGTGCCAGCAGCGCGGACAGGGGGCGACGAAACACTGAAGCTTTCTTT.

With regard to this clone: Other DNA sequences in the sample encode the same CDR3. The J gene is TRBJ2-1, the V gene TRBV4-2; 8 nucleotides line up with TRBD2. The J segment lost 7 bases and the V segment lost 0 bases, leaving 8 bases of the junction unmatched. This CDR3 is 16 amino acids long. Germline lookup yields CDR1 LGHNA and CDR2 YNFKEQ. CDR3 sequence (DNA): TGTGCCAGCAGCCAAGAGGATGCGGGGGGCCTGAATGAGCAGTTCTTC. Its translation is CASSQEDAGGLNEQFF.

This chain links TRBV2 with TRBJ2-1; D is possibly TRBD1 (5 bases). Per the germline V gene, CDR1 is SNHLY and CDR2 is FYNNEI. V was trimmed by 6 bases and J by 9 bases, leaving 21 bases between them. The CDR3 has 15 amino acids. The CDR3 is CASRAGSRFVGEQFF. Here the CDR3 DNA reads TGTGCCAGCAGGGCAGGGTCGAGGTTTGTGGGTGAGCAGTTCTTC.

The chain links TRBV19 to TRBJ2-7; perhaps TRBD1 as D (6 bases). CDR3 length: 14 residues. Germline V gene data show CDR1 as LNHDA and CDR2 as SQIVND (reference sequence). The germline V and J ends were trimmed by 0 bases and 4 bases, with 10 bases remaining between them. The DNA for the CDR3 is TGTGCCAGTAGTATAGAGGGCAGGGGTTACGAGCAGTACTTC. Its translation: CASSIEGRGYEQYF.

The rearrangement joins TRBV18 to TRBJ1-5; 8 positions match TRBD1. Germline trimming cut 3 bases from V and 1 base from J; bases unmatched to any gene: 8. The CDR3 has 17 residues. Germline lookup yields CDR1 KGHSH and CDR2 LQKENI. The CDR3 bases are TGTGCCAGCTCACCGGACAGGGCAGGTTGGAGCAATCAGCCCCAGCATTTT. Its translation is CASSPDRAGWSNQPQHF.

The chain has TRBV5-6 and TRBJ2-2, with D tentatively TRBD2 (7 bases). Germline V gives CDR1 SGHDT, CDR2 YYEEEE. The CDR3 extends over 17 amino acids. V was shortened by 0 bases and J by 4 bases, with 16 bases between the two germline ends. The CDR3 region has the DNA TGTGCCAGCAGCTTGGCCGGGCGGGGGCCAACCACCGGGGAGCTGTTTTTT. This encodes CASSLAGRGPTTGELFF.

V gene TRBV9 combines with J gene TRBJ1-3; possible D gene TRBD1, 5 bases. This CDR3 is built from 17 residues. The germline V gene has CDR1 SGDLS and CDR2 YYNGEE. Trimming shortened V by 0 bases and J by 4 bases, and 17 bases separated the two germline ends. The CDR3 region has the DNA TGTGCCAGCAGCGTAGCGGCGGGACTCGCGATGGGAAACACCATATATTTT. It is translated as CASSVAAGLAMGNTIYF. The entire variable domain, with the rest obtained from reference TRBV9 and TRBJ1-3, is as follows: DSGVTQTPKHLITATGQRVTLRCSPRSGDLSVYWYQQSLDQGLQFLIQYYNGEERAKGNILERFSAQQFPDLHSELNLSSLELGDSALYFCASSVAAGLAMGNTIYFGEGSWLTVV.

V gene TRBV6-5 combines with J gene TRBJ1-4, with 7 bases aligning to TRBD1. The CDR3 runs to 15 residues. The V gene end was trimmed by 2 bases and the J gene end by 4 bases; junction bases not matched to a gene: 4. The germline gives CDR1 MNHEY, CDR2 SVGAGI. As DNA, the CDR3 is TGTGCCAGCAGTTACACAGGGGAACTTAATGAAAAACTGTTTTTT. It codes for CASSYTGELNEKLFF.

J is TRBJ2-5 and V is TRBV6-2 or TRBV6-3, with D perhaps TRBD1 (7 bases). Trimming stripped 6 bases from V and 5 bases from J, with 13 bases between. The CDR3 extends over 13 amino acids. Germline values: CDR1 MNHEY, CDR2 SVGEGT. The CDR3 DNA reads TGTGCCAGCAGCACAGGGGCGGGGGAGACCCAGTACTTC. Amino acid sequence: CASSTGAGETQYF.

The chain employs TRBV11-3 and TRBJ1-1; D not resolved. CDR1 and CDR2 (germline): SGHNT, YENEEA. The CDR3 is 12 residues long. V was clipped by 5 bases and J by 4 bases, with 8 bases between them. CDR3 residues: CASSEHVTEAFF. The CDR3 region has the DNA TGTGCCAGCAGCGAACATGTCACTGAAGCTTTCTTT.

The chain combines TRBV7-2 with TRBJ2-5, with 10 nucleotides matching TRBD2. The length of the CDR3 is 15 residues. Trimming cost V 5 bases and J 7 bases; bases outside gene matches: 10. CDR1 is SGHTA and CDR2 is FQGNSA in the germline V gene. The chain's CDR3 is CASSPPSGGRGTQYF. The CDR3 bases are TGTGCCAGCAGCCCCCCTAGCGGGGGTAGGGGGACCCAGTACTTC.

V gene TRBV6-2 or TRBV6-3 combines with J gene TRBJ2-5; 7 positions match TRBD1. Unmatched junction bases numbered 4, after V lost 5 bases and J lost 1 base. The CDR3 runs to 14 residues. Germline V gene lookup returns CDR1 MNHEY and CDR2 SVGEGT. This chain's CDR3 is CASSRTGSQETQYF. CDR3 nucleotide sequence: TGTGCCAGCAGTCGGACAGGATCCCAAGAGACCCAGTACTTC.

This clone appeared once. The chain employs TRBV19 and TRBJ1-4; 7 bases are a match to TRBD1. Germline values: CDR1 LNHDA, CDR2 SQIVND (reference sequence). This CDR3 region has 15 residues. V gave up 3 bases and J gave up 8 bases; unmatched junction bases: 9. As DNA, the CDR3 is TGTGCCAGTAGTATCCGACAGGGAAACCCGGAAAAACTGTTTTTT. Translated, it gives CASSIRQGNPEKLFF. Looking up the rest from reference TRBV19 and TRBJ1-4 gives the full variable domain: DGGITQSPKYLFRKEGQNVTLSCEQNLNHDAMYWYRQDPGQGLRLIYYSQIVNDFQKGDIAEGYSVSREKKESFPLTVTSAQKNPTAFYLCASSIRQGNPEKLFFGSGTQLSVL.

This clone occurred a few times. The rearrangement links TRBV19 to TRBJ1-5, with 7 bases identical to TRBD1. V trimming: 5 bases; J trimming: 4 bases; junction bases outside the gene matches: 5. The CDR3 covers 14 residues. Germline CDR1 is LNHDA and CDR2 is SQIVND (reference sequence). The CDR3 here is CASSRTGENQPQHF. CDR3 DNA: TGTGCCAGTAGTCGCACAGGGGAAAATCAGCCCCAGCATTTT. Full variable domain (outside the CDR3, taken from reference TRBV19 and TRBJ1-5): DGGITQSPKYLFRKEGQNVTLSCEQNLNHDAMYWYRQDPGQGLRLIYYSQIVNDFQKGDIAEGYSVSREKKESFPLTVTSAQKNPTAFYLCASSRTGENQPQHFGDGTRLSIL.

The J gene is TRBJ1-1, the V gene TRBV27; D might be TRBD1 (5 bases). Between the trimmed V and J ends, which lost 5 bases and 0 bases, there was a span of 10 bases. Germline CDR1 MNHEY, CDR2 SMNVEV (reference sequence). This CDR3 contains 14 residues. CDR3 residues: CASSGGTVNTEAFF. CDR3 nucleotides: TGTGCCAGCAGTGGCGGGACGGTGAACACTGAAGCTTTCTTT.

The rearrangement joins TRBV2 to TRBJ1-3, with 7 nucleotides matching TRBD1. V shed 1 base and J 3 bases; nucleotides not matched to a gene: 3. Germline V CDR1 and CDR2: SNHLY, FYNNEI. This CDR3 spans 15 amino acids. The CDR3: CASSEEGGNGNTIYF. The CDR3 DNA reads TGTGCCAGCAGTGAAGAAGGGGGCAATGGAAACACCATATATTTT.